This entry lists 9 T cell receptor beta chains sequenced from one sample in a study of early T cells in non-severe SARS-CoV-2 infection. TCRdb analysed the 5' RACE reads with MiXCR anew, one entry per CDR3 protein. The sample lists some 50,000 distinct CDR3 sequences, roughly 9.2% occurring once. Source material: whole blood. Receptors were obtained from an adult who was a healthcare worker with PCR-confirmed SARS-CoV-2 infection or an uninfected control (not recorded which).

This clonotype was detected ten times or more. The CDR3 DNA is TGTGCCAGCAGCCCCGGGACAAGGGGATCCCAAGAGACCCAGTACTTC. Its protein is CASSPGTRGSQETQYF. V usage is TRBV7-9 and J usage is TRBJ2-5; D is perhaps TRBD1 (6 bases). Germline CDR1 reads SEHNR; CDR2 reads FQNEAQ (reference sequence). The ends were cut back, 5 bases at V and 1 base at J, with 17 bases in the middle. This CDR3 has 16 amino acids.

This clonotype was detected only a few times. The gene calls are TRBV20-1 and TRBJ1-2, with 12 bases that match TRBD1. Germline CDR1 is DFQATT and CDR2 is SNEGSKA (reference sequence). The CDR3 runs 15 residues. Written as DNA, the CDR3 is TGCAGGGCCCGGGACAGGGGGCGAATCGGATATGGCTACACCTTC. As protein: CRARDRGRIGYGYTF.

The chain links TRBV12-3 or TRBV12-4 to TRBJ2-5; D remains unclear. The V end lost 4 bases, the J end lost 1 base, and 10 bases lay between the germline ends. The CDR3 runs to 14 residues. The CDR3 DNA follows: TGTGCCAGCAGTTACTTAGGGATCCAAGAGACCCAGTACTTC. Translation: CASSYLGIQETQYF.

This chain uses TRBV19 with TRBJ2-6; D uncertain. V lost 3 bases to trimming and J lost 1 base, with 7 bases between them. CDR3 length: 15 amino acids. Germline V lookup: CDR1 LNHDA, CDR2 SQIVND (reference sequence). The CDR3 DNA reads TGTGCCAGTAGTATGGGCTATTCTGGGGCCAACGTCCTGACTTTC. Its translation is CASSMGYSGANVLTF.

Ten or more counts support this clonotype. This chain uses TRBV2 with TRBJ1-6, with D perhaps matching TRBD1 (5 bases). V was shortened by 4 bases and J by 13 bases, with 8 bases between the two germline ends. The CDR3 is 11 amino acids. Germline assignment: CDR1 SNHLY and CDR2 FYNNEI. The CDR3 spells CASSGGAPLHF. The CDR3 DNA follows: TGTGCCAGCAGTGGAGGGGCTCCCCTCCACTTT.

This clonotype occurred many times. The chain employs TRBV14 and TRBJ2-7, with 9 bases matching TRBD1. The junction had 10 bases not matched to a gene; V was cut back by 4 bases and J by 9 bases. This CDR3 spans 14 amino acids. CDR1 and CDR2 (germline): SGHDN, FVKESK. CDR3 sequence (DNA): TGTGCCAGCAGCCTTTGGGACAGGGAGTTTTTGCAGTACTTC. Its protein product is CASSLWDREFLQYF.

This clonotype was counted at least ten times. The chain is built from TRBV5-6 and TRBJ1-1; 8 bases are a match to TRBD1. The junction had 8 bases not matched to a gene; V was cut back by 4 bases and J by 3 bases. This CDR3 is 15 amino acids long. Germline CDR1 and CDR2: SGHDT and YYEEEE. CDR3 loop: CASSLRTGSYTEAFF. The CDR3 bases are TGTGCCAGCAGCCTACGGACAGGGAGCTACACTGAAGCTTTCTTT.

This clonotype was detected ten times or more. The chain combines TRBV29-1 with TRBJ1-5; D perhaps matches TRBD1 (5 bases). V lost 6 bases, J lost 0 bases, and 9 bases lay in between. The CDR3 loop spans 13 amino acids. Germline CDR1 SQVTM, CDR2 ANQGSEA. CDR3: CSVTGGSNQPQHF. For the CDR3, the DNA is TGCAGCGTCACTGGGGGTAGCAATCAGCCCCAGCATTTT.

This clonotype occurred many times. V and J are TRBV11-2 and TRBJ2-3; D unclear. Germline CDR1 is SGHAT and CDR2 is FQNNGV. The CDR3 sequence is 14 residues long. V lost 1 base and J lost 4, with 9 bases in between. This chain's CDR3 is CASSLGALPDTQYF. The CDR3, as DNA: TGTGCCAGCAGCTTAGGGGCGCTTCCAGATACGCAGTATTTT.